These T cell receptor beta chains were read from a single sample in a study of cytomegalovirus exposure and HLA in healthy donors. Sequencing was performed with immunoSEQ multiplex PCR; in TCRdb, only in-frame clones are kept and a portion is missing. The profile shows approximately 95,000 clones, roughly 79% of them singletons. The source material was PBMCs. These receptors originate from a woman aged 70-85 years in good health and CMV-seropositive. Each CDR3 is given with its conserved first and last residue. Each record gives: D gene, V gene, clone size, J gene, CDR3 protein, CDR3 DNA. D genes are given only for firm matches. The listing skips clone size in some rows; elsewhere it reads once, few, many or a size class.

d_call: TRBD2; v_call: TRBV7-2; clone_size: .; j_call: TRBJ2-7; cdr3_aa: CASSNPQGGEQYF; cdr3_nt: TGTGCCAGCAGCAATCCCCAGGGAGGGGAGCAGTACTTC
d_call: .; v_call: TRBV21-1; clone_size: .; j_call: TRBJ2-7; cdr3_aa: CASGSGTGSYEQYF; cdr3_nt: TGTGCCAGCGGTTCCGGGACAGGCTCCTACGAGCAGTACTTC
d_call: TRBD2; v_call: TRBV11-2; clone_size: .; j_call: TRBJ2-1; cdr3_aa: CASSLGGRALNEQFF; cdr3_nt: TGTGCCAGCAGCTTAGGCGGGAGGGCCCTCAATGAGCAGTTCTTC
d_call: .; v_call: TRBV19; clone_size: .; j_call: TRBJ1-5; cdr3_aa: CASSILGGNQPQHF; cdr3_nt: TGTGCCAGTAGTATATTGGGCGGCAATCAGCCCCAGCATTTT
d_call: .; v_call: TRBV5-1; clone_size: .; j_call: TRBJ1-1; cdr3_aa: CASSQQGSRMNTEAFF; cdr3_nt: TGCGCCAGCAGCCAACAGGGATCCAGAATGAACACTGAAGCTTTCTTT
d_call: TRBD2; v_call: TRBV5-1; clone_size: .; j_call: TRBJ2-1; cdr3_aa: CASRNPGTSGRYEQFF; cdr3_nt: TGCGCCAGCAGAAATCCCGGGACTAGCGGGAGGTATGAGCAGTTCTTC
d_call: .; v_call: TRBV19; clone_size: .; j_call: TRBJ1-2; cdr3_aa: CASNQAVEGGGYTF; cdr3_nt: TGTGCCAGTAATCAGGCAGTGGAGGGAGGAGGCTACACCTTC
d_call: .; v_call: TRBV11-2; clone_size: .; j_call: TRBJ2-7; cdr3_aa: CAGSTGPPPYEQYF; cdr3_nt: TGTGCCGGATCTACTGGGCCTCCCCCCTACGAGCAGTACTTC
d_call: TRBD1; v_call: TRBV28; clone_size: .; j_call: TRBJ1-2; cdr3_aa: CASSFGTGGVSGYTF; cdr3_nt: TGTGCCAGCAGTTTCGGGACAGGCGGAGTAAGTGGCTACACCTTC
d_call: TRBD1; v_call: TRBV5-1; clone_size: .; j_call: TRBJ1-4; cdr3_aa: CASSYGQARNEKLFF; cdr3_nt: TGCGCCAGCAGCTACGGACAGGCCCGTAATGAAAAACTGTTTTTT
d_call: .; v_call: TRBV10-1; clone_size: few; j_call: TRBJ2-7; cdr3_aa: CASSAVGGTSHEQYF; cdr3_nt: TGCGCCAGCAGTGCCGTAGGCGGGACCTCCCACGAGCAGTACTTC
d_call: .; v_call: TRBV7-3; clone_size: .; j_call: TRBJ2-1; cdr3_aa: CASSLQAGPYNEQFF; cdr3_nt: TGTGCCAGCAGCTTACAGGCGGGGCCTTACAATGAGCAGTTCTTC
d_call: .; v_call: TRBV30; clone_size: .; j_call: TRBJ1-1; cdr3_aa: CAWSVQGGGTEAFF; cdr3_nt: TGTGCCTGGAGTGTACAAGGGGGGGGCACTGAAGCTTTCTTT
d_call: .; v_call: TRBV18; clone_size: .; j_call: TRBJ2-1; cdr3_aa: CASNPSSDVEQFF; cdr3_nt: TGTGCCAGCAACCCGAGCAGCGATGTTGAGCAGTTCTTC
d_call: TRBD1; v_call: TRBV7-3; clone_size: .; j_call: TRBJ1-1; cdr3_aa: CASSPQTGENTEAFF; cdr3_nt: TGTGCCAGCAGCCCCCAGACAGGGGAGAACACTGAAGCTTTCTTT
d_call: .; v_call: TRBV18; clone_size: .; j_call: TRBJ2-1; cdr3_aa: CASSPPILRSYNEQFF; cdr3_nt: TGTGCCAGCTCACCACCTATCCTGCGCTCCTACAATGAGCAGTTCTTC
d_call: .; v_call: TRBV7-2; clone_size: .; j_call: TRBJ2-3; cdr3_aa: CASSLQGNPTDTQYF; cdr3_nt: TGTGCCAGCAGCCTCCAGGGAAACCCAACAGATACGCAGTATTTT
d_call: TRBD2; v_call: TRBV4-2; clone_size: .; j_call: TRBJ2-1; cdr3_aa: CASSQVLAGGSYNEQFF; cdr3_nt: TGTGCCAGCAGCCAAGTACTAGCGGGAGGTTCCTACAATGAGCAGTTCTTC
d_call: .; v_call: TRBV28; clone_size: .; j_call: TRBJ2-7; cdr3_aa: CASRGFGTSSYEQYF; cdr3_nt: TGTGCCAGCAGGGGTTTCGGGACTTCTTCCTACGAGCAGTACTTC
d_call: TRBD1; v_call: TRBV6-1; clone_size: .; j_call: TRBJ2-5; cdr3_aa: CASSEVPDRAQETQYF; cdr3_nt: TGTGCCAGCAGTGAAGTCCCGGACAGGGCTCAAGAGACCCAGTACTTC
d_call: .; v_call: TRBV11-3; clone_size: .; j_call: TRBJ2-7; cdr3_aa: CASSLDPPSYEQYF; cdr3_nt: TGTGCCAGCAGCTTAGATCCCCCGTCCTACGAGCAGTACTTC
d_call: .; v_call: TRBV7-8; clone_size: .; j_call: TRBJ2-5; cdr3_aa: CASTHSEGGAQETQYF; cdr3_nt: TGTGCCAGCACCCACTCAGAAGGGGGGGCACAAGAGACCCAGTACTTC
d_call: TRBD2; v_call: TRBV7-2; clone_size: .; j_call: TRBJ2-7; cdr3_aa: CASSLGLAGDEQYF; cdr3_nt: TGTGCCAGCAGCTTGGGACTAGCGGGAGACGAGCAGTACTTC
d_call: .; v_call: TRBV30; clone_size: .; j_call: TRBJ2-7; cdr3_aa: CAWKPDTYEQYF; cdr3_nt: TGTGCCTGGAAACCCGACACCTACGAGCAGTACTTC
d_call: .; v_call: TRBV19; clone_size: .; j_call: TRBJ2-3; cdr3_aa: CASSIYASSDTQYF; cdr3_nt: TGTGCCAGTAGTATATACGCTAGTTCAGATACGCAGTATTTT
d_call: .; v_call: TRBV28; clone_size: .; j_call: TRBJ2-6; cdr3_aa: CASIRGGASGANVLTF; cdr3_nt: TGTGCCAGCATTAGGGGGGGAGCCTCTGGGGCCAACGTCCTGACTTTC
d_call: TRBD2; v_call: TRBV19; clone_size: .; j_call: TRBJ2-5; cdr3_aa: CASSTPTSRSYEETQYF; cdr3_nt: TGTGCCAGTAGTACTCCGACTAGCCGAAGCTACGAGGAGACCCAGTACTTC
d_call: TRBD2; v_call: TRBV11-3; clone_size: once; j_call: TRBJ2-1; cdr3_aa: CASSWGSGSSYNEQFF; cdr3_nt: TGTGCCAGCAGCTGGGGCAGCGGGAGCTCCTACAATGAGCAGTTCTTC
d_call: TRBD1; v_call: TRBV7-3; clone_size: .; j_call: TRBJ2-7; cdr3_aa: CSSSSSQGSEQYF; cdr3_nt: TGTTCCAGCAGCTCTTCACAGGGGAGCGAGCAGTACTTC
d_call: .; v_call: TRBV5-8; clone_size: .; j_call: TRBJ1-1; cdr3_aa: CASNPGLNTEAFF; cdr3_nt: TGTGCCAGCAATCCAGGGCTGAACACTGAAGCTTTCTTT
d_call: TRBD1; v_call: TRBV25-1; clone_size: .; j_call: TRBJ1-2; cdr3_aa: CASSEGQPYGYTF; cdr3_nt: TGTGCCAGCAGTGAGGGACAGCCGTATGGCTACACCTTC
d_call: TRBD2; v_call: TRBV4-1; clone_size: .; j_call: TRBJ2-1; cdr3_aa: CASSQDRSGNYNEQFF; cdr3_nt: TGCGCCAGCAGCCAAGATCGTAGCGGGAACTACAATGAGCAGTTCTTC
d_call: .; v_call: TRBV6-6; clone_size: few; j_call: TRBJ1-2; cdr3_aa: CASNLGGADYGYTF; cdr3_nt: TGTGCCAGCAATCTTGGAGGGGCCGACTATGGCTACACCTTC
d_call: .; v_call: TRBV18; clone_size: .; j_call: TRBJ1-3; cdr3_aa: CASSPSFLGAAGNTIYF; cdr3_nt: TGTGCCAGCTCACCTTCGTTTTTGGGGGCTGCTGGAAACACCATATATTTT
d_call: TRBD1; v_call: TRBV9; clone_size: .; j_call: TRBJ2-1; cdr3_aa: CASSPGDRDTSEQFF; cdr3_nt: TGTGCCAGCAGCCCAGGAGACAGGGATACGAGCGAGCAGTTCTTC
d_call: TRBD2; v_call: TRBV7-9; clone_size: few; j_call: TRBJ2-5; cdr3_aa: CASSLLAGGETQYF; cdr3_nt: TGTGCCAGCAGCTTACTAGCGGGTGGTGAGACCCAGTACTTC
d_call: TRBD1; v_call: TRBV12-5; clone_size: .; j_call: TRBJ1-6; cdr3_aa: CASPQPGQGNSPLHF; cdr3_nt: TGTGCTAGTCCCCAGCCTGGACAGGGTAATTCACCCCTCCACTTT
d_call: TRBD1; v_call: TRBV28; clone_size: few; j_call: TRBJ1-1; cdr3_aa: CASSFTGGRRNTEAFF; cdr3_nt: TGTGCCAGCAGCTTTACAGGGGGAAGGAGGAACACTGAAGCTTTCTTT
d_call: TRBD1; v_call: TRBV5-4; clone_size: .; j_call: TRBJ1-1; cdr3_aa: CASSAQTGGESEAFF; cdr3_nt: TGTGCCAGCAGCGCCCAGACAGGGGGCGAAAGTGAAGCTTTCTTT
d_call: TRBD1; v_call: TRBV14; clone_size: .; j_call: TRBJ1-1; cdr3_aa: CASSQDRQGRVLNTEAFF; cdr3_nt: TGTGCCAGCAGCCAAGATCGACAGGGGAGGGTTTTGAACACTGAAGCTTTCTTT
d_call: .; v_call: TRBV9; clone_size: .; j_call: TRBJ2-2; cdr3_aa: CASSVGGRGSGELFF; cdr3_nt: TGTGCCAGCAGCGTAGGTGGGCGGGGCTCCGGGGAGCTGTTTTTT
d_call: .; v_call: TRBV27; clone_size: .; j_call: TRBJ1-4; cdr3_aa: CASSLEGGPGKLFF; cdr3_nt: TGTGCCAGCAGCCTAGAGGGAGGCCCTGGAAAACTGTTTTTT